This T cell receptor (beta chain) comes out of a study of spatial heterogeneity in lung cancer. Study context: Matched bulk RNA-seq yielded a T cell module score, and TCR transcript counts in tumor regions correlated strongly with that score. Study findings and constraints: Counts of expanded intratumoral alpha and beta TCRs tracked tumor mutation counts.

For this clonotype: Its specificity is unknown.

CDR1 is MNHEY, CDR2 SVGAGI, per germline. The V segment lost 7 bases and the J segment 6 bases; nucleotides outside the gene matches: 11. The CDR3 runs to 15 residues. Sample time point: sample taken at primary tumor resection. Whole RNA, isolated from tumor, nontumor lung or frozen PBMC, was sequenced without prior sorting. The library protocol tagged each TCR cDNA with a unique molecular identifier. Each CDR3 protein gets one entry after TCRdb re-called the 5' RACE reads with MiXCR. The sample has tens of thousands of distinct CDR3 sequences; less than 20% are singletons. This chain links TRBV6-5 with TRBJ2-5; 10 positions match TRBD1. This sample comprised lung tumor tissue, obtained at surgery. The TCR originated in a female donor with early-stage non-small cell lung cancer. CDR3 amino acids: CASNPTGGDYKTQYF. DNA for the CDR3: TGTGCCAGCAACCCGACAGGGGGCGATTATAAGACCCAGTACTTC.